Included here is one T cell receptor (beta chain) sequence, with context. Its antigen remains unidentified. The study ran its PCR with 60 Vbeta and 13 Jbeta primers. The assay was immunoSEQ multiplex PCR, and TCRdb's table has in-frame clones only and misses some. The repertoire holds about 130,000 clones, with 76% as singletons. The record originates from a study of cytomegalovirus exposure and HLA in healthy donors. For the study at large: An earlier analysis identified more than 90 million unique TCR beta sequences in about 180 million T cells. Study-level results: Researchers reported that a few CMV-associated chains were confirmed in vitro as CMV antigen-specific. Later genetic work tied a missense DCLRE1C variant to beta-chain V and J trimming.

With 4 bases clipped from V and 3 bases from J, the junction kept 4 bases outside the gene matches. This CDR3 is 16 amino acids long. CDR1 is MNHEY and CDR2 is SVGAGI in the germline V gene. Sequencing was carried out using PBMCs. This TCR came from a female donor in good health and CMV-seropositive. The chain has TRBV6-5 and TRBJ2-2, with 11 bases that match TRBD2. The CDR3 DNA sequence: TGTGCCAGCAGTTCTAGCGGGGGGCCCCACACCGGGGAGCTGTTTTTT. Translated: CASSSSGGPHTGELFF.